Included here is one TCR beta chain sequence, with context. There are a few counts of this clonotype. This clone's antigen is unknown. No per-base quality is available; no much larger clone lies one base away. Graves' hyperthyroidism was defined as stable when no progression to ophthalmopathy occurred over 18 months of follow-up. Hyperthyroidism patients were newly diagnosed, had a disease duration of under 2 months, and were aged 18 to 65 years. The study excluded patients with uncontrolled infections, other autoimmune diseases, pregnancy or lactation. Diagnoses relied on clinical symptoms, serum thyroxine and TRAb, thyroid ultrasound and orbital computed tomography. PBMCs were separated from under 12 ml of fresh peripheral blood using Ficoll-Paque density gradient centrifugation. Total RNA was extracted using Trizol reagent, and RNA quality was assessed on an Agilent 2100 Bioanalyzer. TCR beta CDR3 regions were amplified from RNA transcripts. A first-round RT-PCR of the TCR CDR3 used the HTBI primer set with the Qiagen OneStep RT-PCR kit. Libraries were constructed in a second round of multiplex PCR, after which size selection and purification were performed. Sequencing of the libraries was done on an Illumina HiSeq2000 using paired-end 100 bp reads. Processing in the source paper ran as follows. SOAPnuke was used to process the raw data, removing reads that contained adapters or uncalled bases, had a mean Phred below 15, or lacked an exact match to the constant primer or identifier. High-quality paired reads were merged using COPE v1.2.5, and each unique nucleotide sequence was defined as a clonotype. MiTCR v1.1 was used to align the clonotypes against IMGT TRBV, TRBD and TRBJ reference segments. The analysis included only V-J combinations with a frequency above 0.0001, which together covered roughly 99% of the repertoires. A TCS score was defined as the ratio between F50 (clonal expansion) and ExV (chaos), using BLOSUM62-based TCRdist between CDR3 peptides within each V-J. Welch's t-statistics and random forest reduced fewer than 550 V-J features to 13, which were used in a naive Bayes classifier (R e1071). TCRdb reworked the public reads: Q25 trimming with fastp, MiXCR clone assembly, productive beta chains retained. Each entry merges the rows of one CDR3 protein and shows their most common DNA and genes. The V and J calls were not made by the authors but by TCRdb's processing. This sample has about 700,000 distinct CDR3 sequences in its table, and approximately 15% of those were observed once. The leading ten clones occupy roughly 10% of the sample.

The germline V gene specifies SGHRS as CDR1 and YFSETQ as CDR2. There are 14 amino acids in the CDR3, from cysteine to phenylalanine inclusive. Just CDR3 DNA is preserved here, 42 bases in frame from base 1. Trimming takes 2 bases from V and 3 bases from J, and the germline ends sit 12 bases apart. These data originate in a study of T cells in Graves' hyperthyroidism and ophthalmopathy (dated by TCRdb to about 2019). Describing the broader study: Peripheral blood was sampled at the time of initial diagnosis, prior to any treatment. According to the paper, TCR Vbeta CDR3 sequencing was carried out on about 140 peripheral blood samples, which came from under 50 ophthalmopathy, around 74 hyperthyroidism and roughly 17 progressor patients. The 75 to 100 discovery patients were divided at random into training and test sets in a 7:3 ratio. In several Graves' hyperthyroidism patients, the study also compared T-cell repertoires from thyroid tissue with T-cell repertoires from blood. Whether ophthalmopathy could be predicted prospectively was tested in an independent validation cohort made up of roughly 19 hyperthyroidism patients plus 17 patients who later progressed to ophthalmopathy. To identify distinguishing TCR V-J signatures, a discovery cohort of 100 patients was used, comprising approximately 40 with Graves' ophthalmopathy and 55 to 65 with stable Graves' hyperthyroidism. After sampling, hyperthyroidism patients received methimazole starting at 30 mg daily, and ophthalmopathy patients received high-dose intravenous methylprednisolone. General conclusions and limits of the study: Sample size was not statistically predetermined, and investigators were not blinded to group allocation. Most expanded thyroid clonotypes (frequency above 0.001) were also detected in blood, suggesting blood repertoires may reflect thyroid immune responses. A 13 V-J signature model separated ophthalmopathy from stable hyperthyroidism, with 87.88% sensitivity and 81% to 82% specificity in cross-validation and 80%/75% in testing. In validation, progression to ophthalmopathy was predicted by the model with 70.59% sensitivity and around 75% specificity, a median of about 6.8 months before onset.

The TCR comes from a woman aged 18 to 35 with Graves' hyperthyroidism. The rearranged chain carries TRBV5-1 and TRBJ2-7; the D gene cannot be resolved reliably. The sample comprised blood. CDR3 sequence: CASSFNAHYYEQYF. The nucleotides read TGCGCCAGCAGCTTTAATGCCCACTACTACGAGCAGTACTTC.